A selection of T cell receptor beta chains follows, all from one sample in a study of shared clonotypes between healthy human individuals. Repertoires were generated with immunoSEQ multiplex PCR, while TCRdb's copy carries only in-frame clones and drops some. The sample holds a few million clones, about 94% seen once. The material sequenced was naive CD4+ T cells sorted from blood. All receptors derive from a man between 18 and 35 years old in good health. CDR3s leave out the opening cysteine and the closing phenylalanine or tryptophan.

V: TRBV5-6
J: TRBJ1-2
CDR3: ASTRRGLDYGYT

V: TRBV2
J: TRBJ2-3
CDR3: ASSISDTQY

V: TRBV6-4
J: TRBJ1-6
CDR3: ASSVWEGNSPLH

V: TRBV2
J: TRBJ2-7
CDR3: ASSDDRGAYEQY

V: TRBV2
J: TRBJ1-3
CDR3: ASSKQGVRGNTIY

V: TRBV30
J: TRBJ2-1
CDR3: AWSVRGPNNEQF

V: TRBV5-1
J: TRBJ1-2
CDR3: ASRDDGQFYGYT

V: TRBV7-8
J: TRBJ2-7
CDR3: ASSTPTSGRYEQY

V: TRBV6-5
J: TRBJ1-2
CDR3: ASRGGRAGYT

V: TRBV5-5
J: TRBJ1-6
CDR3: ASSPPDGWASPLH

V: TRBV4-3
J: TRBJ1-3
CDR3: ASSHGEGASGNTIY

V: TRBV7-9
J: TRBJ2-2
CDR3: ASSLLMDRGSAGELF

V: TRBV18
J: TRBJ1-5
CDR3: ASSPYERQGGQPQH

V: TRBV30
J: TRBJ1-3
CDR3: AWGTTTGNTIY

V: TRBV18
J: TRBJ1-5
CDR3: ASSTGSNQPQH

V: TRBV14
J: TRBJ1-4
CDR3: ASSQRDWSLNEKLF

V: TRBV15
J: TRBJ2-7
CDR3: ATSRGGTGFEQY

V: TRBV5-4
J: TRBJ2-7
CDR3: ASSPTGSRGLDSEQY

V: TRBV10-1
J: TRBJ2-2
CDR3: ASSVPGYFNTGELF

V: TRBV5-1
J: TRBJ2-2
CDR3: ASSLAQGTGELF

V: TRBV2
J: TRBJ2-1
CDR3: ASRDTGYAEQF

V: TRBV28
J: TRBJ1-5
CDR3: ASSSPSAGTGEPQH

V: TRBV9
J: TRBJ2-3
CDR3: ASSVGGGNTDTQY

V: TRBV5-1
J: TRBJ1-3
CDR3: ASSLGSSGNTIY

V: TRBV6-6
J: TRBJ1-2
CDR3: ASTSKRGYT

V: TRBV30
J: TRBJ2-1
CDR3: AWSWVPNNEQF

V: TRBV30
J: TRBJ2-6
CDR3: AWSKGGGANVLT